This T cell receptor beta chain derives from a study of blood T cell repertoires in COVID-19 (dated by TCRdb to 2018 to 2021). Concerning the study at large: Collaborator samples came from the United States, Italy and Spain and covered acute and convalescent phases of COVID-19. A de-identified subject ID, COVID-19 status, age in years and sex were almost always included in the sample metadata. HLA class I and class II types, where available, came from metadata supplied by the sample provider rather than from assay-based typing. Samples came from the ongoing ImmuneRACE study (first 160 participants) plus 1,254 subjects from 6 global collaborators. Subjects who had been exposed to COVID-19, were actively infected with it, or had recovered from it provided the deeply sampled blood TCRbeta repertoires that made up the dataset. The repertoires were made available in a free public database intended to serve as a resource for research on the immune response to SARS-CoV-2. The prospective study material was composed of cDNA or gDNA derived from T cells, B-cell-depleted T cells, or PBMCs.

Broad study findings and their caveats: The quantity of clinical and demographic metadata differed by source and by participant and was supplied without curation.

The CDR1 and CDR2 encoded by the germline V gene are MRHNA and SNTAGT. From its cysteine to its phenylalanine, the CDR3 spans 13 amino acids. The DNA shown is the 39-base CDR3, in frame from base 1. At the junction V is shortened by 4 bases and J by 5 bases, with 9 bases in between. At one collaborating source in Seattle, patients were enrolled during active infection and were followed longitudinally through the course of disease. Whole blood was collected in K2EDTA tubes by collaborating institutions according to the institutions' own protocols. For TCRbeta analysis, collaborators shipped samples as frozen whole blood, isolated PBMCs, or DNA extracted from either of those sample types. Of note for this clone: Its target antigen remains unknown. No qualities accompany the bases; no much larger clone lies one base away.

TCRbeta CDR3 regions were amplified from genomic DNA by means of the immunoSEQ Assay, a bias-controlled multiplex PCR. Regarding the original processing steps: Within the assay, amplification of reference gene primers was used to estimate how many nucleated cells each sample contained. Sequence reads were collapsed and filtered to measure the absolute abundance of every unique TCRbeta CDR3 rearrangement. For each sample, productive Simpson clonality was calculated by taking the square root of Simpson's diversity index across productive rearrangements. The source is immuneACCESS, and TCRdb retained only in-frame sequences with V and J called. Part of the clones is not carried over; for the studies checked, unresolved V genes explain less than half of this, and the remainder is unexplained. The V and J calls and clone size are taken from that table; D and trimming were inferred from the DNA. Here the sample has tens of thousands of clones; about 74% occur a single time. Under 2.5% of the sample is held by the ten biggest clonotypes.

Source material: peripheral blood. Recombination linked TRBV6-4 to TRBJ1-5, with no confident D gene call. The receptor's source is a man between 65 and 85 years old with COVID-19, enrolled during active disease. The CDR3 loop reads CASSAGLDQPQHF. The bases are TGTGCCAGCAGTGCGGGTCTGGATCAGCCCCAGCATTTT.